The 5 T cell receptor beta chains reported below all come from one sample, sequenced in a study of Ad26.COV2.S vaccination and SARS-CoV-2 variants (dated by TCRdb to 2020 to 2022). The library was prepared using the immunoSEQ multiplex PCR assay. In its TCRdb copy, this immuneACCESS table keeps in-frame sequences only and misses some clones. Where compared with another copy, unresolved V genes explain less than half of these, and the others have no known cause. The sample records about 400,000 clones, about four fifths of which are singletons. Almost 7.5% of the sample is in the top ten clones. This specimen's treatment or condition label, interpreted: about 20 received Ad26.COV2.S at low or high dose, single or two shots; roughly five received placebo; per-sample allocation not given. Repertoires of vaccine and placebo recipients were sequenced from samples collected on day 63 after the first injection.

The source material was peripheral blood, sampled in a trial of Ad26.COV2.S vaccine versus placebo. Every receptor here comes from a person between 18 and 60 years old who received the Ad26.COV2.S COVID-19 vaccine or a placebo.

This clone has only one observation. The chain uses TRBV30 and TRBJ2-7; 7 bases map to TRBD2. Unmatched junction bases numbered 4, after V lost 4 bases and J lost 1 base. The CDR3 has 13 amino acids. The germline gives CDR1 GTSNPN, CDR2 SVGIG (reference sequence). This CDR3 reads CAWNPAGSYEQYF. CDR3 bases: TGTGCCTGGAACCCAGCGGGGTCCTACGAGCAGTACTTC.

Written as DNA, the CDR3 is TGCGCCAGCAGCCAAGGGACGGCGGGCTACACCTTC. Translating it yields CASSQGTAGYTF. The V call is TRBV4-1, the J call TRBJ1-2, with D hard to call. V dropped 1 base and J dropped 8 bases, with 8 bases sitting between them. The CDR3 runs 12 residues. CDR1 is MGHRA and CDR2 is YSYEKL in the germline V gene.

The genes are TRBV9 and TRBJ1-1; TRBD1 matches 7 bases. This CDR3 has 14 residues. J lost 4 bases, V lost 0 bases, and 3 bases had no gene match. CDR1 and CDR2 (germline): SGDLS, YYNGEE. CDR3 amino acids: CASSVAGGGTEAFF. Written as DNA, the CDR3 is TGTGCCAGCAGCGTAGCAGGGGGAGGCACTGAAGCTTTCTTT.

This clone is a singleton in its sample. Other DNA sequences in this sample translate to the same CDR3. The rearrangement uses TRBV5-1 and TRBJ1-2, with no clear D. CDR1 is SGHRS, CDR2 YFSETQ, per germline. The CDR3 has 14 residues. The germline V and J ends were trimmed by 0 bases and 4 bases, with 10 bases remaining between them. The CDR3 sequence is CASSLAAGSYGYTF. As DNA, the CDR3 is TGCGCCAGCAGCTTGGCCGCGGGATCCTATGGCTACACCTTC. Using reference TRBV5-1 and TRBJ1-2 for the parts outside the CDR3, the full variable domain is KAGVTQTPRYLIKTRGQQVTLSCSPISGHRSVSWYQQTPGQGLQFLFEYFSETQRNKGNFPGRFSGRQFSNSRSEMNVSTLELGDSALYLCASSLAAGSYGYTFGSGTRLTVV.

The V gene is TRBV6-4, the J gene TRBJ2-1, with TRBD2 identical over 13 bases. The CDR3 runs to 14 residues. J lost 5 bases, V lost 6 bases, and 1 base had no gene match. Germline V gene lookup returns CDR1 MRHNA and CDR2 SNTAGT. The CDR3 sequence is CASRTSGGDNEQFF. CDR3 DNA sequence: TGTGCCAGCAGAACTAGCGGGGGGGACAATGAGCAGTTCTTC.